This is a list of T cell receptor beta chains from one sample in a study of T cells in Graves' hyperthyroidism and ophthalmopathy. TCRdb ran MiXCR on the multiplex PCR reads and lists one entry per CDR3 protein. The repertoire holds about 620,000 distinct CDR3 sequences, 15% to 20% seen once, with about 3.8% in the top ten. Source material: blood. All receptors come from a woman in her twenties or thirties with Graves' hyperthyroidism. Both conserved end residues are part of each CDR3. A D gene is named only where the DNA matches it firmly. Some rows mark clone size as missing; the rest say once, few, many or name a class of expanded clone.

clone_size,d_call,j_call,v_call,cdr3_aa,cdr3_nt
NA,NA,TRBJ2-3,TRBV7-9,CASRPSETDTQYF,TGTGCCAGCAGACCCAGTGAGACAGATACGCAGTATTTT
few,NA,TRBJ2-2,TRBV2,CASSPGDNTGELFF,TGTGCCAGCAGTCCAGGGGACAACACCGGGGAGCTGTTTTTT
many,NA,TRBJ2-1,TRBV28,CASSSPSAADYNEQFF,TGTGCCAGCAGTTCCCCCTCTGCGGCAGACTACAATGAGCAGTTCTTC
few,NA,TRBJ2-7,TRBV19,CASSPRVPGAYEQYF,TGTGCCAGTAGCCCGAGAGTTCCGGGGGCTTACGAGCAGTACTTC
many,NA,TRBJ2-3,TRBV15,CATSRGASPSTDTQYF,TGTGCCACCAGCAGAGGGGCCAGTCCTAGCACAGATACGCAGTATTTT
many,TRBD2,TRBJ2-1,TRBV18,CASSPGTSDNEQFF,TGTGCCAGCTCACCAGGGACTAGCGACAATGAGCAGTTCTTC
many,TRBD2,TRBJ2-7,TRBV11-2,CASSLFAQRGYYEQYF,TGTGCCAGCAGCTTATTTGCCCAGCGGGGATACTACGAGCAGTACTTC
many,NA,TRBJ1-1,TRBV29-1,CSVHTNTEAFF,TGCAGCGTCCACACGAACACTGAAGCTTTCTTT
NA,TRBD2,TRBJ2-1,TRBV27,CATPPYGGDEQFF,TGTGCCACCCCTCCCTATGGGGGGGATGAGCAGTTCTTC
NA,NA,TRBJ1-5,TRBV6-4,CASSDGGKQPQHF,TGTGCCAGCAGTGATGGGGGGAAGCAGCCCCAGCATTTT
few,NA,TRBJ2-1,TRBV5-1,CASSPGPGGVEQFF,TGCGCCAGCAGCCCGGGACCGGGCGGGGTTGAGCAGTTCTTC
many,TRBD1,TRBJ1-5,TRBV6-1,CATLSGTGAYSNQPQHF,TGTGCCACCCTCTCCGGGACAGGGGCCTATAGCAATCAGCCCCAGCATTTT
NA,NA,TRBJ1-5,TRBV7-2,CASTLDGGAGQPQHF,TGTGCCAGCACCCTAGACGGCGGGGCCGGACAGCCCCAGCATTTT
many,NA,TRBJ2-7,TRBV12-3/TRBV12-4,CASSLMAHFEQYF,TGTGCCAGCAGTCTTATGGCCCACTTCGAGCAGTACTTC
few,TRBD2,TRBJ2-3,TRBV6-1,CAVRGAGVIDTQYF,TGTGCCGTTCGAGGAGCGGGAGTGATAGATACGCAGTATTTT
many,NA,TRBJ2-5,TRBV2,CATLVTGLYQETQYF,TGTGCCACCTTGGTTACAGGATTGTACCAAGAGACCCAGTACTTC
few,NA,TRBJ2-3,TRBV29-1,CSGVPGLHTDTQYF,TGCAGCGGCGTACCGGGACTTCACACAGATACGCAGTATTTT
many,NA,TRBJ2-3,TRBV7-9,CASSREGVLTDTQYF,TGTGCCAGCAGCCGCGAGGGAGTATTAACAGATACGCAGTATTTT
many,NA,TRBJ1-2,TRBV20-1,CSASSQNYGYTF,TGCAGTGCTAGTTCACAGAACTATGGCTACACCTTC
few,NA,TRBJ1-2,TRBV14,CASSQDKVDYGYTF,TGTGCCAGCAGCCAAGATAAGGTCGACTATGGCTACACCTTC
many,NA,TRBJ1-1,TRBV11-3,CASSPYGRGANTEAFF,TGTGCCAGCAGCCCCTATGGCCGGGGCGCGAACACTGAAGCTTTCTTT
NA,TRBD2,TRBJ2-3,TRBV9,CASSRVGGRSFGTDTQYF,TGTGCCAGCAGCCGTGTGGGCGGGAGGTCGTTTGGAACAGATACGCAGTATTTT
few,NA,TRBJ2-7,TRBV19,CASSGTLQPYEQYF,TGTGCCAGTAGCGGGACATTGCAACCCTACGAGCAGTACTTC
few,NA,TRBJ1-2,TRBV4-1,CASSQDWGGLGYTF,TGCGCCAGCAGCCAAGATTGGGGGGGACTTGGCTACACCTTC
many,TRBD1,TRBJ2-3,TRBV7-2,CASSSRQGLTDTQYF,TGTGCCAGCAGCTCTAGACAGGGCCTCACAGATACGCAGTATTTT
NA,NA,TRBJ2-1,TRBV3-1,CASSQEVNLYNEQFF,TGTGCCAGCAGCCAAGAAGTCAACCTTTACAATGAGCAGTTCTTC
NA,NA,TRBJ2-1,TRBV7-3,CASSFGRGSEQFF,TGTGCCAGCAGCTTTGGACGGGGCAGTGAGCAGTTCTTC
NA,TRBD1,TRBJ1-2,TRBV29-1,CSVGTGVGYTF,TGCAGCGTTGGGACAGGGGTGGGCTACACCTTC
NA,NA,TRBJ2-1,TRBV19,CASSIAGSRGNEQFF,TGTGCCAGTAGTATAGCAGGGAGTCGGGGGAATGAGCAGTTCTTC
NA,NA,TRBJ2-1,TRBV20-1,CSARDIGSSYNEQFF,TGCAGTGCTAGAGATATCGGGAGCTCCTACAATGAGCAGTTCTTC
NA,NA,TRBJ1-1,TRBV28,CAGSFRAGAAMNTEAFF,TGTGCCGGCAGTTTTAGGGCAGGGGCGGCCATGAACACTGAAGCTTTCTTT
few,TRBD1,TRBJ2-7,TRBV5-1,CASRDRVFGEQYF,TGCGCCAGCCGGGACAGGGTCTTCGGCGAGCAGTACTTC
NA,NA,TRBJ2-1,TRBV20-1,CSTRIRGFPYNEQFF,TGCAGTACACGTATTCGGGGTTTTCCCTACAATGAGCAGTTCTTC
many,NA,TRBJ1-1,TRBV6-1,CASSPGLSSDEAFF,TGTGCCAGCAGTCCCGGACTGTCTTCGGATGAAGCTTTCTTT
many,NA,TRBJ1-1,TRBV19,CASSPGMNTEAFF,TGTGCCAGTAGTCCCGGGATGAACACTGAAGCTTTCTTT
NA,NA,TRBJ1-5,TRBV14,CASNPTETGGQPQHF,TGTGCCAGCAACCCGACAGAAACTGGGGGTCAGCCCCAGCATTTT
NA,TRBD2,TRBJ2-2,TRBV27,CASRGLANGGELFF,TGTGCCAGCAGGGGACTAGCGAATGGCGGGGAGCTGTTTTTT
NA,TRBD2,TRBJ2-1,TRBV9,CASSVGGRVYNEQFF,TGTGCCAGCAGCGTAGGCGGGAGGGTTTACAATGAGCAGTTCTTC
few,NA,TRBJ1-2,TRBV30,CAWTPAGFYGYTF,TGTGCCTGGACCCCGGCGGGGTTCTATGGCTACACCTTC
many,TRBD2,TRBJ2-7,TRBV13,CASSPGTSGSVDEQYF,TGTGCCAGCAGCCCGGGGACTAGCGGGAGTGTCGACGAGCAGTACTTC
NA,TRBD2,TRBJ2-3,TRBV20-1,CSATLTSGRVTDTQYF,TGCAGCGCTACCTTAACTAGCGGGAGGGTTACAGATACGCAGTATTTT
many,NA,TRBJ2-5,TRBV28,CASSFRKYYNQETQYF,TGTGCCAGCAGTTTTAGAAAGTACTATAACCAAGAGACCCAGTACTTC
few,TRBD2,TRBJ2-5,TRBV20-1,CSARDLLAEETQYF,TGCAGTGCTAGAGATTTACTAGCGGAAGAGACCCAGTACTTC
many,NA,TRBJ2-6,TRBV15,CATSRDRGSGANVLTF,TGTGCCACCAGCAGAGATCGAGGGTCTGGGGCCAACGTCCTGACTTTC
few,NA,TRBJ1-5,TRBV20-1,CSARDAGGYQPQHF,TGCAGTGCTAGAGATGCCGGGGGGTATCAGCCCCAGCATTTT
once,TRBD1,TRBJ1-4,TRBV20-1,CSALRTGVYEKLFF,TGCAGTGCCCTTAGGACAGGGGTGTATGAAAAACTGTTTTTT
few,NA,TRBJ1-5,TRBV18,CASSPPGHTNNQPQHF,TGTGCCAGCTCACCACCGGGGCATACCAATAATCAGCCCCAGCATTTT
NA,NA,TRBJ2-7,TRBV13,CASSSPTGGGEQYF,TGTGCCAGCAGTTCGCCCACGGGGGGCGGCGAGCAGTACTTC